One sample yielded the 10 T cell receptor beta chains listed below, sequenced in a study of blood T cells in healthy people across ages. Next came a second PCR, run for about 6 to 12 cycles, which used a sample-barcoded 5' primer along with a J-beta primer mix. TCRdb called the 5' RACE reads again in MiXCR, with one record for every CDR3 protein. Of around 900,000 distinct CDR3 sequences in the sample, roughly 51% were seen once. The sequencing input was blood. These receptors originate from an older woman in good health.

This clonotype has only a few counts. Germline and junction disagree at one end, which may indicate a read error. The chain combines TRBV5-1 with TRBJ1-2; no clear D gene. Per the germline V gene, CDR1 is SGHRS and CDR2 is YFSETQ. The CDR3 is 16 amino acids. The CDR3 sequence is CASSEDLYPRNFGYTF. CDR3 DNA: TGCGCCAGCAGCGAGGACCTCTATCCGAGGAACTTTGGCTACACCTTC.

The V gene is TRBV30, the J gene TRBJ2-7; D uncertain. The J call may be incorrect, as the DNA end agrees better with TRBJ2-5. This CDR3 is built from 11 residues. Per the germline V gene, CDR1 is GTSNPN and CDR2 is SVGIG (reference sequence). The CDR3 nucleotides read TGTGCCTGGAGTCTCCCCGGGACCCAGTACTTC. Its protein product is CAWSLPGTQYF.

This clonotype was picked up a small number of times. V usage is TRBV6-1 and J usage is TRBJ2-3; no clear D gene. Germline-derived CDR1 and CDR2 are MNHNS and SASEGT. The CDR3 spans 15 residues. V was clipped by 0 bases and J by 3 bases, with 10 bases between them. CDR3 sequence reads: CASSEAWYETDTQYF. As DNA, the CDR3 is TGTGCCAGCAGTGAAGCGTGGTATGAAACAGATACGCAGTATTTT.

The gene calls are TRBV28 and TRBJ2-5; 8 bases match TRBD1. V was clipped by 6 bases and J by 5 bases; unmatched bases: 8. This CDR3 spans 14 amino acids. Per the germline V gene, CDR1 is MDHEN and CDR2 is SYDVKM. The CDR3, as DNA: TGTGCCAGCAGGTTAAACAGGGGGTCGGAGACCCAGTACTTC. Protein product: CASRLNRGSETQYF.

Details on this clonotype: A much larger clone differs from this one at a single base, so this may be a read error. This chain connects TRBV20-1 to TRBJ2-7; D call uncertain. CDR3 length equals 16 residues. The germline gives CDR1 DFQATT, CDR2 SNEGSKA (reference sequence). Trimming stripped 0 bases from V and 6 bases from J, with 21 bases between. The CDR3 loop is CSARDPEKPTLCEQYF. As DNA, the CDR3 is TGCAGTGCTAGAGATCCAGAGAAACCGACCCTCTGCGAGCAGTACTTC.

This chain connects TRBV20-1 to TRBJ2-7, with TRBD2 matching over 7 bases. Germline V gene sequence: CDR1 DFQATT, CDR2 SNEGSKA (reference sequence). The CDR3 covers 15 residues. Unmatched junction bases numbered 16, after V lost 6 bases and J lost 5 bases. Here the CDR3 reads CSAPAWTRGRHEQYF. The DNA for the CDR3 is TGCAGTGCCCCAGCGTGGACTAGAGGTAGACACGAGCAGTACTTC.

This clonotype was seen many times. One end of the junction does not line up with germline, which may come from a read error. V is TRBV29-1 and J is TRBJ2-3; no firm D call. This CDR3 contains 14 residues. CDR1 SQVTM and CDR2 ANQGSEA come from the germline V gene. Written as DNA, the CDR3 is TGCAGCGTTGAAGGCTTTCAAAGCACGGATACGCAGTATTTT. It specifies CSVEGFQSTDTQYF.

This clonotype was found a few times. This CDR3 is CAISEAGDSYEQYF. CDR3 DNA: TGTGCCATCAGTGAGGCGGGAGACTCCTACGAGCAGTACTTC. V usage is TRBV10-3 and J usage is TRBJ2-7; the match to TRBD2 covers 7 bases. There are 14 residues in the CDR3. V was pared by 2 bases and J by 0 bases, with 1 base of the junction left unmatched. Germline lookup yields CDR1 ENHRY and CDR2 SYGVKD.

V gene TRBV6-1 combines with J gene TRBJ2-1, with 12 bases matching TRBD1. The assigned J gene may be wrong: the sequence end matches TRBJ2-7 better. The CDR3 runs to 17 residues. Germline lookup yields CDR1 MNHNS and CDR2 SASEGT. The CDR3 is CASSPRSGTGGGYEQYF. In DNA form, the CDR3 reads TGTGCCAGCAGTCCCCGGAGCGGGACAGGGGGCGGGTACGAGCAGTACTTC.

This clonotype was seen repeatedly, ten times or more. This chain uses TRBV29-1 with TRBJ1-4; a possible D gene is TRBD1 (5 bases). Germline V gene sequence: CDR1 SQVTM, CDR2 ANQGSEA. CDR3 size: 12 residues. The V end was cut by 7 bases, the J end by 3 bases, with 9 bases between. CDR3 sequence: CSARGANEKLFF. The CDR3 DNA reads TGCAGCGCTAGGGGTGCTAATGAAAAACTGTTTTTT.